These 25 T cell receptor beta chains were all obtained from the same sample, sequenced in a study of blood T cell repertoires in COVID-19. Profiled with immunoSEQ multiplex PCR; TCRdb holds only in-frame clones, not every one. This sample has roughly 180,000 clones, with roughly 81% found just once. Sequencing used peripheral blood. The origin of the receptors is a woman of 80 years or more with COVID-19, enrolled during active disease.

The chain has TRBV11-3 and TRBJ2-2; TRBD1 aligns across 8 bases. V was pared by 5 bases and J by 4 bases, with 3 bases of the junction left unmatched. This CDR3 comprises 14 residues. CDR1 is SGHNT and CDR2 is YENEEA in the germline V gene. CDR3 sequence (DNA): TGTGCCAGCAGCCCAGGGGGCGGCACCGGGGAGCTGTTTTTT. Its protein product is CASSPGGGTGELFF.

This chain links TRBV29-1 with TRBJ2-2; TRBD2 aligns across 7 bases. Germline CDR1 SQVTM, CDR2 ANQGSEA. The V gene end was trimmed by 4 bases and the J gene end by 5 bases; junction bases not matched to a gene: 7. This CDR3 region has 14 residues. The chain's CDR3 is CSVGAGDRTGELFF. As DNA, the CDR3 is TGCAGCGTTGGGGCGGGAGACCGGACCGGGGAGCTGTTTTTT.

The V call is TRBV5-1, the J call TRBJ2-7; tentative D call: TRBD1 (8 bases). The ends were cut back, 4 bases at V and 4 bases at J, with 18 bases in the middle. The CDR3 covers 15 residues. Germline V lookup: CDR1 SGHRS, CDR2 YFSETQ. CDR3 region: CASSPRQGTTYEQYF. The DNA of the CDR3 is TGCGCCAGCAGCCCACGACAGGGGACTACTTACGAGCAGTACTTC.

This chain uses TRBV10-3 with TRBJ2-3, with D unclear. V was clipped by 0 bases and J by 4 bases, with 8 bases between them. The germline gives CDR1 ENHRY, CDR2 SYGVKD. This CDR3 spans 14 amino acids. In nucleotides, the CDR3 is TGTGCCATCAGTGAGTCGATCCGGGCAGATACGCAGTATTTT. This translates into CAISESIRADTQYF.

The chain recombines TRBV9 with TRBJ1-1, with 9 bases lining up with TRBD1. Germline V gene data show CDR1 as SGDLS and CDR2 as YYNGEE. The CDR3 length is 15 residues. The ends lost 0 bases at V and 6 bases at J; junction bases unmatched: 6. CDR3 in amino acids: CASSVVGTGPAEAFF. The CDR3 nucleotides are TGTGCCAGCAGCGTAGTAGGGACAGGGCCCGCTGAAGCTTTCTTT.

The chain is built from TRBV9 and TRBJ2-7; 10 bases match TRBD2. The V and J ends lost 0 bases and 4 bases, in that order; junction bases with no gene match: 7. Germline CDR1 is SGDLS and CDR2 is YYNGEE. This CDR3 region has 16 residues. The CDR3 DNA follows: TGTGCCAGCAGCGTAGGGAGCGGGAGGGCCGGGTACGAGCAGTACTTC. Protein product: CASSVGSGRAGYEQYF. Full variable domain (missing parts from reference TRBV9 and TRBJ2-7): DSGVTQTPKHLITATGQRVTLRCSPRSGDLSVYWYQQSLDQGLQFLIQYYNGEERAKGNILERFSAQQFPDLHSELNLSSLELGDSALYFCASSVGSGRAGYEQYFGPGTRLTVT.

Many counts were recorded for this clone. The sample holds other DNA sequences that translate to the same CDR3. The CDR3 here is CASSLEGLAGAYEQYF. Written as DNA, the CDR3 is TGTGCCAGCAGCTTGGAAGGGTTAGCGGGAGCCTACGAGCAGTACTTC. The chain joins TRBV5-8 to TRBJ2-7, with 9 positions matching TRBD2. Trimming at V came to 0 bases and at J to 2 bases, leaving 6 bases not matched to a gene. This CDR3 contains 16 residues. Germline values: CDR1 SGHTS, CDR2 YDEGEE.

The J gene is TRBJ1-2, the V gene TRBV5-1; the D gene is possibly TRBD1 (5 bases). This CDR3 comprises 16 residues. Germline CDR1 SGHRS, CDR2 YFSETQ. V gave up 0 bases and J gave up 4 bases, with 16 bases separating them. CDR3 bases: TGCGCCAGCAGCTTGGAGGCAGGAGGGGTGGGCTATGGCTACACCTTC. It specifies CASSLEAGGVGYGYTF.

J is TRBJ2-2 and V is TRBV12-3 or TRBV12-4, with 7 bases that match TRBD2. J gave up 6 bases and V 6 bases, and 4 bases lay outside the gene matches. The CDR3 has 13 amino acids. This chain's CDR3 is CASSPRGAGELFF. In DNA, the CDR3 is TGTGCCAGCAGCCCTCGGGGGGCCGGGGAGCTGTTTTTT.

The chain recombines TRBV6-5 with TRBJ1-1, with D unclear. Per germline, CDR1 MNHEY and CDR2 SVGAGI. CDR3 size: 13 residues. Trimming removed 2 bases at V and 1 base at J, with 5 bases between. The DNA for the CDR3 is TGTGCCAGCAGTTACGGGCAGAACACTGAAGCTTTCTTT. Its translation is CASSYGQNTEAFF.

V and J are TRBV27 and TRBJ2-1; 8 bases map to TRBD1. V trimming: 7 bases; J trimming: 3 bases; junction bases outside the gene matches: 11. Germline V gene data show CDR1 as MNHEY and CDR2 as SMNVEV (reference sequence). The CDR3 is made up of 16 amino acids. CDR3 DNA: TGTGCCAGCAAAACAACCGGGACAGGACTCTACAATGAGCAGTTCTTC. Translation gives CASKTTGTGLYNEQFF.

This chain connects TRBV6-5 to TRBJ2-7; the D gene is possibly TRBD2 (5 bases). The V gene lost 0 bases and the J gene lost 3 bases, with 9 bases spanning the gap. Germline V gene sequence: CDR1 MNHEY, CDR2 SVGAGI. This CDR3 contains 14 residues. The CDR3 is CASSYSGRGYEQYF. DNA of the CDR3: TGTGCCAGCAGTTACTCAGGTCGGGGCTACGAGCAGTACTTC.

The chain carries TRBV11-3 and TRBJ2-7; 8 bases map to TRBD2. CDR3 length equals 16 residues. The V gene's germline CDR1 is SGHNT and CDR2 YENEEA. The V gene end was trimmed by 0 bases and the J gene end by 0 bases; junction bases not matched to a gene: 4. The CDR3 DNA follows: TGTGCCAGCAGCTTAGATAGAAGCGGGGGCTCCTACGAGCAGTACTTC. It specifies CASSLDRSGGSYEQYF.

V and J are TRBV11-2 and TRBJ2-7; perhaps TRBD1 as D (6 bases). This CDR3 has 15 residues. The germline V and J ends were trimmed by 0 bases and 3 bases, with 12 bases remaining between them. The germline V gene encodes CDR1 SGHAT and CDR2 FQNNGV. CDR3: CASSLDWAGDYEQYF. The DNA for the CDR3 is TGTGCCAGCAGCTTAGATTGGGCAGGGGACTACGAGCAGTACTTC.

J is TRBJ2-7 and V is TRBV5-5; 7 bases agree with TRBD1. V was pared by 4 bases and J by 6 bases, with 13 bases of the junction left unmatched. The V gene's germline CDR1 is SGHKS and CDR2 YYEKEE (reference sequence). The CDR3 length is 15 residues. The CDR3 DNA reads as TGTGCCAGCAGCACCTTTACAGGGGCTAGTCGCGAGCAGTACTTC. It encodes CASSTFTGASREQYF.

This clone is a singleton in its sample. The chain joins TRBV5-5 to TRBJ1-1, with D possibly being TRBD1 (5 bases). CDR3 size: 14 residues. CDR1 is SGHKS and CDR2 is YYEKEE in the germline V gene (reference sequence). V dropped 0 bases and J dropped 4 bases, with 10 bases sitting between them. The CDR3 DNA reads TGTGCCAGCAGCTTGGTTGGCAGGGCCACTGAAGCTTTCTTT. Amino acids: CASSLVGRATEAFF.

V usage is TRBV18 and J usage is TRBJ2-3; D is undetermined. With 6 bases removed from V and 0 bases from J, the gap between germline ends came to 4 bases. Germline CDR1 KGHSH, CDR2 LQKENI. The length of the CDR3 is 12 residues. As DNA, the CDR3 is TGTGCCAGCTCTCTAAGCACAGATACGCAGTATTTT. Protein: CASSLSTDTQYF.

This clone was observed once. This rearrangement joins TRBV3-1 (or the pseudogene TRBV3-2) to TRBJ2-2; a possible D gene is TRBD2 (5 bases). V was shortened by 6 bases and J by 0 bases, with 14 bases between the two germline ends. The germline V gene has CDR1 LGHDT and CDR2 YNNKEL (reference sequence). The CDR3 covers 16 residues. The CDR3 DNA reads TGTGCCAGCAGTCCCTACTCGGGGTCGAACACCGGGGAGCTGTTTTTT. Amino acid sequence: CASSPYSGSNTGELFF.

The CDR3 region has the DNA TGTGCCATCAGTGAGGCTCCAGGTGGGAGCAATCAGCCCCAGCATTTT. This sequence encodes CAISEAPGGSNQPQHF. The genes are TRBV10-3 and TRBJ1-5; D remains ambiguous. V was cut by 2 bases and J by 1 base, with 12 bases left in between. Per the germline V gene, CDR1 is ENHRY and CDR2 is SYGVKD. The CDR3 length is 16 residues.

This chain connects TRBV6-1 to TRBJ2-1; a possible D gene is TRBD2 (6 bases). Germline CDR1 MNHNS, CDR2 SASEGT. The CDR3 covers 11 residues. V lost 3 bases and J 13 bases, leaving 10 bases between the germline ends. The CDR3 sequence: CASSDGGFQFF. The DNA of the CDR3 is TGTGCCAGCAGTGATGGGGGGTTTCAGTTCTTC.

Worth noting for this clone: The sample has other DNA sequences that encode this CDR3 too. This sequence joins TRBV2 and TRBJ1-2; 7 nucleotides match TRBD1. J gave up 8 bases and V 5 bases, and 8 bases lay outside the gene matches. The CDR3 consists of 13 residues. Per the germline V gene, CDR1 is SNHLY and CDR2 is FYNNEI. The DNA of the CDR3 is TGTGCCAGCAGTCCCGACAGGGTAGGCGGCTACACCTTC. It codes for CASSPDRVGGYTF.

The V call is TRBV9, the J call TRBJ2-7, with 9 positions matching TRBD1. Trimming took 4 bases from V and 7 from J; bases not matched to a gene: 6. CDR1 and CDR2 from the germline V gene are SGDLS and YYNGEE. The CDR3 is made up of 13 amino acids. This CDR3 is CASSLGQGWEQYF. For the CDR3, the DNA is TGTGCCAGCAGCTTGGGACAGGGATGGGAGCAGTACTTC.

V usage is TRBV5-8 and J usage is TRBJ2-7; the match to TRBD1 covers 8 bases. V gave up 4 bases and J gave up 4 bases; unmatched junction bases: 7. CDR3 length: 14 residues. The germline V gene has CDR1 SGHTS and CDR2 YDEGEE. The CDR3: CASSLDREGYEQYF. CDR3 in DNA: TGTGCCAGCAGCCTGGACAGGGAAGGGTACGAGCAGTACTTC.

The genes are TRBV5-6 and TRBJ1-3; no clear D. Germline CDR1 reads SGHDT; CDR2 reads YYEEEE. The V gene lost 6 bases and the J gene lost 0 bases, with 10 bases spanning the gap. The CDR3 is made up of 14 amino acids. CDR3 bases: TGTGCCAGCACCCTAACCTACTCTGGAAACACCATATATTTT. Its protein is CASTLTYSGNTIYF.

The rearrangement joins TRBV9 to TRBJ2-3; 9 bases are a match to TRBD1. CDR1 and CDR2 (germline): SGDLS, YYNGEE. V shed 0 bases and J 5 bases; nucleotides not matched to a gene: 10. The length of the CDR3 is 17 residues. CDR3 DNA: TGTGCCAGCAGCGTAGGAGTACAGGGGGCGGTTCAAGATACGCAGTATTTT. Protein product: CASSVGVQGAVQDTQYF.